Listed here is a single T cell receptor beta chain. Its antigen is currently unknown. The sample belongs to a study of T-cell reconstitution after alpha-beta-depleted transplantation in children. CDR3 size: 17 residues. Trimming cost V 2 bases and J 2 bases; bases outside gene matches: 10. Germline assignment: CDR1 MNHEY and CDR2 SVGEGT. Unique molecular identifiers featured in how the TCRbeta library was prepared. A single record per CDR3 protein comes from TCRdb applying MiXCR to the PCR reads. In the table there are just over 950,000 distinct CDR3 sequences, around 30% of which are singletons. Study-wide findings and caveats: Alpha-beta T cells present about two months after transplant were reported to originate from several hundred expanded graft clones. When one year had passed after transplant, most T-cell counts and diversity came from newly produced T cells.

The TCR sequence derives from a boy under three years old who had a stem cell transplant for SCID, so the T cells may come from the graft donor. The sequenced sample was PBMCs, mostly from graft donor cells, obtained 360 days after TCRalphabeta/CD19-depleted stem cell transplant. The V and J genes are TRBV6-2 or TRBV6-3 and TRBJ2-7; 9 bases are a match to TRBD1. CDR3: CASSYLRDGTGTYEQYF. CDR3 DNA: TGTGCCAGCAGTTACCTCCGCGACGGGACAGGGACCTACGAGCAGTACTTC.